The clone carrying this TCR beta chain showed up just once. Its matching antigen is unknown. A much larger clone sits a single nucleotide away, making a read error possible. The record originates from a study of T cells in Graves' hyperthyroidism and ophthalmopathy. General study results and limits: Ophthalmopathy was told apart from stable hyperthyroidism by a 13 V-J model. Also found in blood were most expanded thyroid clonotypes above 0.001.

TCR beta CDR3 regions were amplified from RNA transcripts. The TCR CDR3 was amplified in a first-round RT-PCR using the HTBI primer set. A single record per CDR3 protein comes from TCRdb applying MiXCR to the multiplex PCR reads. Here the sample spans approximately 220,000 distinct CDR3 sequences, 18% being singletons. The CDR3 consists of 14 residues. CDR1 is MNHNS, CDR2 SASEGT, per germline. Patients aged 18 to 65 with hyperthyroidism were newly diagnosed, with duration under 2 months. Reasons for excluding patients were uncontrolled infection, other autoimmune disease, pregnancy or lactation. The chain links TRBV6-1 to TRBJ2-5; TRBD1 or TRBD2 may be the D gene (6 bases each). The specimen was blood. This sequence originates from a man aged 40-50 years with Graves' hyperthyroidism. The CDR3 DNA is TGTGCCAGCAGTGAAGGGGGGGCAGTTGAGACCCAGTGCTTC. Protein sequence: CASSEGGAVETQCF.